One sample yielded the 21 T cell receptor beta chains listed below, sequenced in a study of blood T cell repertoires in COVID-19. TCRdb keeps only in-frame clones here, not all; method: immunoSEQ multiplex PCR. The sample includes roughly 76,000 clones, around 90% of them seen just once. The sequenced sample consisted of peripheral blood. Source of these receptors: a woman aged 18-29 years with acute or convalescent COVID-19.

The rearrangement uses TRBV4-1 and TRBJ1-1; 8 nucleotides match TRBD1. The CDR3 length is 16 residues. Trimming took 0 bases from V and 4 from J; bases not matched to a gene: 7. Per germline, CDR1 MGHRA and CDR2 YSYEKL. The CDR3 DNA reads as TGCGCCAGCAGCCAAGACCGGAGACAGGGGACCACTGAAGCTTTCTTT. This codes for CASSQDRRQGTTEAFF.

This clone was recorded once. This rearrangement joins TRBV5-1 to TRBJ2-3; 10 positions agree with TRBD2. Germline loops: CDR1 SGHRS, CDR2 YFSETQ. The CDR3 runs to 17 residues. The junction had 9 bases not matched to a gene; V was cut back by 3 bases and J by 2 bases. The CDR3 sequence is CASSSRPSGGFTDTQYF. Written as DNA, the CDR3 is TGCGCCAGCAGCTCCCGCCCTAGCGGGGGATTCACAGATACGCAGTATTTT.

The chain is built from TRBV4-3 and TRBJ1-3, with 7 bases identical to TRBD1. The V and J ends lost 2 bases and 2 bases, in that order; junction bases with no gene match: 3. There are 15 residues in the CDR3. Germline V gene sequence: CDR1 LGHNA, CDR2 YSLEER. CDR3 sequence: CASSQRTGTGNTIYF. CDR3 nucleotides: TGCGCCAGCAGCCAACGGACAGGAACTGGAAACACCATATATTTT.

The chain recombines TRBV29-1 with TRBJ2-3, with a tentative D call TRBD1 (6 bases). The CDR3 is made up of 11 amino acids. Per germline, CDR1 SQVTM and CDR2 ANQGSEA. V shed 6 bases and J shed 10 bases, with 14 bases lying between them. The CDR3 nucleotides are TGCAGCGTCCTACAGGGTCGGCCGCAGTATTTT. It specifies CSVLQGRPQYF.

The chain recombines TRBV2 with TRBJ1-6; 7 bases line up with TRBD1. The germline CDR1 and CDR2 sequences are SNHLY and FYNNEI. CDR3 size: 15 residues. Germline trimming cut 3 bases from V and 8 bases from J; bases unmatched to any gene: 7. The CDR3 sequence is CASSDRDRGYSPLHF. CDR3 sequence (DNA): TGTGCCAGCAGTGACCGGGACAGAGGTTATTCACCCCTCCACTTT.

This sequence joins TRBV2 and TRBJ1-2; D not resolved. Germline CDR1 is SNHLY and CDR2 is FYNNEI. V was pared by 7 bases and J by 5 bases, with 11 bases between. CDR3 length equals 12 residues. The CDR3 DNA reads TGTGCCAGCAATAGCTGGGAGTATGGCTACACCTTC. Translated: CASNSWEYGYTF.

The gene calls are TRBV6-6 and TRBJ1-3; no definite D call. Trimming took 5 bases from V and 1 from J, leaving 9 bases between them. CDR1 and CDR2 from the germline V gene are MNHNY and SVGAGI (reference sequence). The length of the CDR3 is 14 residues. This CDR3 reads CASSLDNSGNTIYF. CDR3 nucleotides: TGTGCCAGCAGTCTCGACAATTCTGGAAACACCATATATTTT.

The genes are TRBV27 and TRBJ2-1; 13 bases map to TRBD2. V lost 3 bases and J lost 8; bases outside the gene matches: 4. Per the germline V gene, CDR1 is MNHEY and CDR2 is SMNVEV (reference sequence). The CDR3 totals 15 residues. CDR3 sequence reads: CASSLGTSGMDEQFF. The CDR3 bases are TGTGCCAGCAGTTTGGGGACTAGCGGGATGGATGAGCAGTTCTTC.

V and J are TRBV7-2 and TRBJ1-5; TRBD1 matches 8 bases. This CDR3 has 16 residues. V lost 3 bases to trimming and J lost 4 bases; unmatched junction nucleotides: 8. CDR1 SGHTA and CDR2 FQGNSA come from the germline V gene. CDR3 sequence (DNA): TGTGCCAGCAGCTTGACAGGGGCCGGTGTGAATCAGCCCCAGCATTTT. It specifies CASSLTGAGVNQPQHF.

The genes are TRBV5-5 and TRBJ2-3, with D unclear. CDR1 and CDR2 from the germline V gene are SGHKS and YYEKEE (reference sequence). The length of the CDR3 is 12 residues. Trimming cost V 0 bases and J 4 bases, with 3 bases left between them. The CDR3 sequence: CASSLEPDTQYF. The DNA of the CDR3 is TGTGCCAGCAGCTTGGAGCCAGATACGCAGTATTTT.

The rearrangement uses TRBV7-9 and TRBJ1-3, with D tentatively TRBD1 (6 bases). In germline, CDR1 is SEHNR, CDR2 FQNEAQ (reference sequence). The CDR3 runs to 15 residues. Trimming took off 4 bases at V and 2 bases at J, with 12 bases between the two ends. This CDR3 reads CASSSQGSTGNTIYF. The CDR3 DNA reads as TGTGCCAGCAGCTCACAGGGTTCAACTGGAAACACCATATATTTT.

The chain recombines TRBV4-1 with TRBJ2-2; tentatively, D is TRBD2 (5 bases). V was trimmed by 1 base and J by 0 bases, leaving 15 bases between them. Germline V gene lookup returns CDR1 MGHRA and CDR2 YSYEKL. The length of the CDR3 is 18 residues. The CDR3 DNA sequence: TGCGCCAGCAGCCAAGGAAGAGGGTGGCTCACGAACACCGGGGAGCTGTTTTTT. It translates to CASSQGRGWLTNTGELFF.

This clone was observed a single time. V usage is TRBV6-5 and J usage is TRBJ2-7; D possibly corresponds to TRBD2 (6 bases). V was shortened by 6 bases and J by 2 bases, with 11 bases between the two germline ends. The germline gives CDR1 MNHEY, CDR2 SVGAGI. The CDR3 contains 13 residues. CDR3 amino acids: CASRGDLAYEQYF. The CDR3 region has the DNA TGTGCCAGCAGGGGGGACTTGGCCTACGAGCAGTACTTC.

V gene TRBV18 combines with J gene TRBJ1-1; perhaps TRBD1 as D (6 bases). Trimming shortened V by 5 bases and J by 5 bases, and 15 bases separated the two germline ends. The CDR3 contains 14 residues. Germline CDR1 and CDR2: KGHSH and LQKENI. For the CDR3, the DNA is TGTGCCAGCTCAAGTTCAGGGGAACAGACTGAAGCTTTCTTT. It codes for CASSSSGEQTEAFF.

The gene calls are TRBV2 and TRBJ1-1; 9 nucleotides align to TRBD1. V lost 1 base, J lost 1 base, and 16 bases stayed unmatched. Germline loops: CDR1 SNHLY, CDR2 FYNNEI. The CDR3 runs 20 residues. The CDR3 region has the DNA TGTGCCAGCAGTGAAGAGAGACCGGGACAGGGTTTAGTCCGGAACACTGAAGCTTTCTTT. Encoded protein: CASSEERPGQGLVRNTEAFF. Supplemented by reference TRBV2 and TRBJ1-1, the full variable domain reads EPEVTQTPSHQVTQMGQEVILRCVPISNHLYFYWYRQILGQKVEFLVSFYNNEISEKSEIFDDQFSVERPDGSNFTLKIRSTKLEDSAMYFCASSEERPGQGLVRNTEAFFGQGTRLTVV.

V gene TRBV9 combines with J gene TRBJ2-2; D is undetermined. V lost 0 bases to trimming and J lost 2 bases, with 8 bases between them. The CDR3 is 15 residues long. CDR1 and CDR2 from the germline V gene are SGDLS and YYNGEE. This CDR3 is CASSVVSGNTGELFF. CDR3 in DNA: TGTGCCAGCAGCGTAGTTTCAGGAAACACCGGGGAGCTGTTTTTT.

CDR3 in DNA: TGTGCCAGTAGTATTCCGGGAGGTGACTATGGCTACACCTTC. This gives the protein CASSIPGGDYGYTF. V is TRBV19 and J is TRBJ1-2; D unresolved. There are 14 residues in the CDR3. CDR1 and CDR2 (germline): LNHDA, SQIVND (reference sequence). The V gene lost 3 bases and the J gene lost 3 bases, with 11 bases spanning the gap.

V is TRBV11-2 and J is TRBJ2-3; TRBD2 matches 7 bases. J was trimmed by 1 base and V by 5 bases; bases with no gene match: 9. The CDR3 is made up of 16 amino acids. Germline CDR1 reads SGHAT; CDR2 reads FQNNGV. CDR3: CASSMETAGGTDTQYF. As DNA, the CDR3 is TGTGCCAGCAGCATGGAGACGGCGGGGGGCACAGATACGCAGTATTTT.

The J gene is TRBJ2-1, the V gene TRBV29-1; tentative D call: TRBD1 (6 bases). Trimming shortened V by 5 bases and J by 0 bases, and 14 bases separated the two germline ends. The CDR3 spans 15 residues. The V gene's germline CDR1 is SQVTM and CDR2 ANQGSEA. DNA for the CDR3: TGCAGCGTTTGGCAGGGGACAAGCTCCTACAATGAGCAGTTCTTC. It codes for CSVWQGTSSYNEQFF.

Points on this clone: Within the sample, other DNA sequences also encode this same CDR3. V is TRBV19 and J is TRBJ1-5, with D possibly TRBD1 on 5 matching bases. The CDR3 is made up of 15 amino acids. The germline V gene encodes CDR1 LNHDA and CDR2 SQIVND (reference sequence). Trimming took off 1 base at V and 0 bases at J, with 7 bases between the two ends. CDR3 protein: CASSIGGDSNQPQHF. DNA of the CDR3: TGTGCCAGTAGTATAGGGGGGGATAGCAATCAGCCCCAGCATTTT.

This clone was detected only once. The chain is built from TRBV30 and TRBJ1-2; TRBD1 aligns across 8 bases. V dropped 2 bases and J dropped 8; count of bases not matched to a gene: 10. There are 14 residues in the CDR3. CDR1 and CDR2 from the germline V gene are GTSNPN and SVGIG (reference sequence). The CDR3: CAWSTNRGKFGYTF. CDR3 DNA: TGTGCCTGGAGTACCAACAGGGGGAAGTTCGGCTACACCTTC.